A single T cell receptor (beta chain) is shown here with its context. Sequenced by immunoSEQ multiplex PCR; TCRdb stores in-frame clones only, minus some. The sample has 65,000 to 85,000 clones; around 93% are singletons. Indicated time point: peripheral blood 6 weeks after treatment start. This specimen belongs to a study of PD-L1 blockade in urothelial cancer. Here the sequenced sample was PBMCs, taken around atezolizumab (anti-PD-L1) treatment. This receptor was obtained from a woman older than 75 with urothelial cancer.

DNA of the CDR3: TGTGCCAGCAGTCCTCGGACAGGGGGATTGGGCTACACCTTC. Its translation is CASSPRTGGLGYTF. The V call is TRBV7-2, the J call TRBJ1-2, with TRBD1 matching over 10 bases. V lost 6 bases to trimming and J lost 8 bases; unmatched junction nucleotides: 9. CDR1 SGHTA and CDR2 FQGNSA come from the germline V gene. There are 14 residues in the CDR3.